This TCR beta chain was obtained from a study of shared clonotypes between healthy human individuals. The wider study: For every donor, three CD4 naive, three CD4 memory, two CD8 naive and one CD8 memory plates were used.

Trimming cost V 3 bases and J 4 bases; bases outside gene matches: 4. Germline loops: CDR1 SGHRS, CDR2 YFSETQ. The length of the CDR3 is 14 residues. TCRdb's table, derived via immunoSEQ multiplex PCR, lists solely in-frame clones and lacks some. This table holds 2,500,000 or so clones, 93% found once. The chain recombines TRBV5-1 with TRBJ1-2, with 9 positions matching TRBD1. This sequence was found in a man between 18 and 35 years old in good health. Some clones in this sample may be carry-over from other donors' samples. Sequences were obtained from naive CD4+ T cells from PBMCs. Described subset: CD45RA+ positively selected. This CDR3 is CASSWGQGPYGYTF. The CDR3 coding sequence is TGCGCCAGCAGCTGGGGACAGGGACCCTATGGCTACACCTTC.